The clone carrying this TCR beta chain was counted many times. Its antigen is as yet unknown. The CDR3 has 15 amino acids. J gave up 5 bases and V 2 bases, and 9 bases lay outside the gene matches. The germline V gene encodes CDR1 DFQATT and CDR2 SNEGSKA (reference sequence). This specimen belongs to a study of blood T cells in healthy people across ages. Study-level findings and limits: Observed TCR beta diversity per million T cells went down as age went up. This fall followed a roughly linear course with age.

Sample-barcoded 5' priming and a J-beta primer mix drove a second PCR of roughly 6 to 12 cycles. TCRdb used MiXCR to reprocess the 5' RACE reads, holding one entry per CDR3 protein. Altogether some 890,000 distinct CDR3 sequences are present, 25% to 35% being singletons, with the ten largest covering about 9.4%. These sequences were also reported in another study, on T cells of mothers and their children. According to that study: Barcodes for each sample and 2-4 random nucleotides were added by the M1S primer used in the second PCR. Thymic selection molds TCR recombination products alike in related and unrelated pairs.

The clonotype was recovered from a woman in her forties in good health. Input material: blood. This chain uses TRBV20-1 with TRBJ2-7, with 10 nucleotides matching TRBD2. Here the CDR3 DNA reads TGCAGTGCTAGACCCCAAGCGGGGGGGCTAGACGAGCAGTACTTC. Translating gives CSARPQAGGLDEQYF.